This T cell receptor beta chain emerged from a study of cytomegalovirus exposure and HLA in healthy donors. In the study overall: Counted in an early data release were about 80 million unique TCRs from HLA-typed donors. Study observations and caveats: In an earlier analysis, about 90% or about 30%: the productive usage of most TCR beta V segments.

The donors comprised healthy bone marrow donors. 13 Jbeta primers and 60 Vbeta primers were used for the PCR. The repertoire was sequenced with immunoSEQ multiplex PCR; TCRdb's copy has only in-frame clones and lacks some. The table has approximately 88,000 clones, around 77% seen once. Turning to this clone: Its antigen is undetermined.

V lost 4 bases, J lost 2 bases, and 2 bases stayed unmatched. CDR3 size: 15 residues. Germline loops: CDR1 SEHNR, CDR2 FQNEAQ (reference sequence). Sequenced input: PBMCs. The chain uses TRBV7-9 and TRBJ1-5, with TRBD1 matching 10 bases. The clonotype originates from a man younger than 45 in good health and CMV-seronegative. Here the CDR3 DNA reads TGTGCCAGCAGCTACGGACAGGGGGGCAATCAGCCCCAGCATTTT. This encodes CASSYGQGGNQPQHF.